These 5 T cell receptor beta chains originate from one sample sequenced in a study of T cell changes during pregnancy in multiple sclerosis. Repertoires were generated with immunoSEQ multiplex PCR, while TCRdb's copy carries only in-frame clones and drops some. This sample has about 48,000 clones; 85% to 95% occur once, and the top ten carry 0.7% to 1%. Sequencing was performed on CD4+ T cells from peripheral blood mononuclear cells, taken in the second trimester of pregnancy. The receptor set was obtained from a female donor in good health, enrolled as a control in a pregnancy study.

The CDR3 reads CASSPSGNYGYTF. The CDR3 DNA reads TGTGCCAGCTCACCTTCAGGGAACTATGGCTACACCTTC. This chain uses TRBV18 with TRBJ1-2, with a weak D call TRBD1 (5 bases). Trimming removed 3 bases from V and 2 bases from J, with 7 bases in between. The length of the CDR3 is 13 residues. Germline CDR1 is KGHSH and CDR2 is LQKENI. Looking up the rest from reference TRBV18 and TRBJ1-2 gives the full variable domain: NAGVMQNPRHLVRRRGQEARLRCSPMKGHSHVYWYRQLPEEGLKFMVYLQKENIIDESGMPKERFSAEFPKEGPSILRIQQVVRGDSAAYFCASSPSGNYGYTFGSGTRLTVV.

J is TRBJ2-3 and V is TRBV11-2, with TRBD1 matching over 8 bases. V lost 1 base to trimming and J lost 4 bases; unmatched junction nucleotides: 7. Per the germline V gene, CDR1 is SGHAT and CDR2 is FQNNGV. This CDR3 comprises 16 residues. Here the CDR3 reads CASSLARQGWADTQYF. The DNA for the CDR3 is TGTGCCAGCAGCTTAGCTAGACAGGGGTGGGCAGATACGCAGTATTTT.

This rearrangement joins TRBV18 to TRBJ1-1; D gene unclear. Germline V lookup: CDR1 KGHSH, CDR2 LQKENI. The CDR3 covers 13 residues. V shed 6 bases and J shed 1 base, with 9 bases lying between them. Here the CDR3 DNA reads TGTGCCAGCTCTCCTTCCGGGAACACTGAAGCTTTCTTT. Its protein product is CASSPSGNTEAFF.

The rearrangement joins TRBV6-1 to TRBJ1-1, with TRBD1 matching 9 bases. The germline CDR1 and CDR2 sequences are MNHNS and SASEGT. The J segment lost 4 bases and the V segment lost 8 bases, leaving 11 bases of the junction unmatched. This CDR3 comprises 15 residues. The CDR3 region is CASEYRGRKRTEAFF. The CDR3 coding sequence is TGTGCCAGCGAATACAGGGGGCGAAAACGCACTGAAGCTTTCTTT.

The chain is built from TRBV28 and TRBJ2-1, with unresolved D. The germline gives CDR1 MDHEN, CDR2 SYDVKM. V dropped 4 bases and J dropped 9 bases, with 4 bases sitting between them. This CDR3 region has 10 residues. The chain's CDR3 is CASSSFEQFF. CDR3 sequence (DNA): TGTGCCAGCAGTTCTTTTGAGCAGTTCTTC. Variable domain in full (rest from reference TRBV28 and TRBJ2-1): DVKVTQSSRYLVKRTGEKVFLECVQDMDHENMFWYRQDPGLGLRLIYFSYDVKMKEKGDIPEGYSVSREKKERFSLILESASTNQTSMYLCASSSFEQFFGPGTRLTVL.